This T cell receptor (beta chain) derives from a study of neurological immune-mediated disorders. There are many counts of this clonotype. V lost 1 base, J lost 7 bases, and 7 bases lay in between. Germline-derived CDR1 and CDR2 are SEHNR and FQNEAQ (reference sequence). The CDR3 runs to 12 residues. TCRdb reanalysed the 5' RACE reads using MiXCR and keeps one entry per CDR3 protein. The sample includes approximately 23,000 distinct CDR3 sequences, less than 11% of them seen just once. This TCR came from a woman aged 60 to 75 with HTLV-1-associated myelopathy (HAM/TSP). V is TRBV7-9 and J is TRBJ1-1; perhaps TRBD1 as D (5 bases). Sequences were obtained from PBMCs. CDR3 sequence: CASSLVGDEAFF. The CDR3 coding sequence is TGTGCCAGCAGCTTAGTGGGGGATGAAGCTTTCTTT.